This T cell receptor beta chain was sequenced for a study of blood T cell repertoires in COVID-19. For the study at large: Acute and convalescent COVID-19 specimens originated in the United States, Italy and Spain. The analysed material was cDNA or gDNA that came from T cells, B-cell-depleted T cells, or PBMCs.

The CDR3 extends over 15 amino acids. Germline-derived CDR1 and CDR2 are LGHNA and YSLEER. Between the trimmed V and J ends, which lost 1 base and 4 bases, there was a span of 13 bases. This clone was recorded a few times. TCRdb's copy holds only in-frame clones and misses some; the assay was immunoSEQ multiplex PCR. Of 70,000 to 95,000 clones in the sample, 80% were seen once. This rearrangement joins TRBV4-3 to TRBJ1-2; D possibly corresponds to TRBD1 (5 bases). The origin of this receptor is a woman in her thirties or forties with active or convalescent COVID-19. Input material: peripheral blood. This chain's CDR3 is CASSQGLTASYGYTF. In DNA, the CDR3 is TGCGCCAGCAGCCAAGGTTTGACAGCCTCCTATGGCTACACCTTC.